This T cell receptor (beta chain) stems from a study of cytotoxic CD8 clonotypes in ibrutinib-treated CLL. Study findings and constraints: A rise in clonality was seen at ibrutinib response, and a fall back toward baseline was seen at progression. Clonality measured at baseline exceeded age-matched healthy donors, tracking circulating CD8+ T-cell counts. Sampling times (in sustained-remission versus progressing patients) were not the same.

Points on this clone: Its cognate antigen is unknown.

The germline CDR1 and CDR2 sequences are SGHDT and YYEEEE. The V end was cut by 3 bases, the J end by 0 bases, with 13 bases between. The length of the CDR3 is 15 residues. Deep sequencing aimed at 1 in 200,000 to 1 in 1 million T cells' resolution. Clones were sequenced by immunoSEQ multiplex PCR, and TCRdb holds only the in-frame ones, with some missing. In the table there are 130,000 to 150,000 clones, around 80% of which are singletons. Source: PBMCs, taken after 12 months of ibrutinib treatment. This sequence joins TRBV5-6 and TRBJ2-7, with a possible D match to TRBD1 (6 bases). This clonotype was sampled from a human donor with chronic lymphocytic leukemia. This chain's CDR3 is CASSWSGHSSYEQYF. CDR3 coding DNA: TGTGCCAGCAGCTGGTCGGGACATAGCTCCTACGAGCAGTACTTC.